This passage covers 4 T cell receptor beta chains from one sample sequenced in a study of blood T cell repertoires in COVID-19. The assay was immunoSEQ multiplex PCR, and TCRdb's table has in-frame clones only and misses some. The sample lists 150,000 to 200,000 clones; about 88% were seen once. What was sequenced was peripheral blood. These receptors were obtained from a man aged 55 to 69 with acute or convalescent COVID-19.

This clone was detected a few times. The same CDR3 is also encoded by other DNA sequences in this sample. The chain links TRBV3-1 (or the pseudogene TRBV3-2) to TRBJ1-5; D remains ambiguous. Per the germline V gene, CDR1 is LGHDT and CDR2 is YNNKEL (reference sequence). There are 13 residues in the CDR3. Trimming cost V 0 bases and J 6 bases, with 6 bases left between them. The CDR3 DNA reads TGTGCCAGCAGCCAAGATCGAGGTCAGCCCCAGCATTTT. Its translation: CASSQDRGQPQHF.

Of note for this clone: Relative to the germline gene, one junction end is altered; a read error may explain this. V is TRBV5-5 and J is TRBJ2-5; 7 bases align to TRBD1. Germline loops: CDR1 SGHKS, CDR2 YYEKEE (reference sequence). The CDR3 covers 12 residues. CDR3 in DNA: TGTGCCAGCAGCTTGATGAGGGACAGCCCGCACTTC. Residues: CASSLMRDSPHF.

This rearrangement joins TRBV11-3 to TRBJ2-1; 13 bases are shared with TRBD2. This CDR3 has 17 residues. Losses at the gene ends were 4 bases for V and 6 bases for J; bases not matched to a gene: 9. Per germline, CDR1 SGHNT and CDR2 YENEEA. The CDR3 sequence is CASSSPSLAGGPNEQFF. The CDR3 DNA follows: TGTGCCAGCAGCTCCCCCTCACTAGCGGGAGGGCCCAATGAGCAGTTCTTC.

J is TRBJ1-5 and V is TRBV19; no definite D call. Trimming took 6 bases from V and 1 from J, leaving 10 bases between them. The CDR3 spans 14 residues. The germline gives CDR1 LNHDA, CDR2 SQIVND (reference sequence). CDR3 bases: TGTGCCAGTAGCCACAACCGAAGCAATCAGCCCCAGCATTTT. Encoded protein: CASSHNRSNQPQHF.